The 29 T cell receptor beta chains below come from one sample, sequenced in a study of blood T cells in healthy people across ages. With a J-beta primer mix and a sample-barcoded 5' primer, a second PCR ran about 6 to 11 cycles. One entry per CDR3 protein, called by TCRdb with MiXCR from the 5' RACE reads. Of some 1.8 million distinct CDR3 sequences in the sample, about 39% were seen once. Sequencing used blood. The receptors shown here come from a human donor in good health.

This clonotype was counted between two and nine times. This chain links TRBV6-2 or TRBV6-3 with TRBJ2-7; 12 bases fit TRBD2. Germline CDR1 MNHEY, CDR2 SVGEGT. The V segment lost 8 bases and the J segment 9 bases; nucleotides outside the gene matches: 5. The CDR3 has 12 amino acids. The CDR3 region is CASVGTSGLQYF. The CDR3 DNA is TGTGCCAGCGTGGGGACTAGCGGGCTGCAGTACTTC.

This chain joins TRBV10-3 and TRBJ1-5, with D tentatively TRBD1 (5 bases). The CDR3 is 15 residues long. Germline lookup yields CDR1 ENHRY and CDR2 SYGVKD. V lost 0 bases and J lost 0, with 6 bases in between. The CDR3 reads CAISESGDSNQPQHF. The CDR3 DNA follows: TGTGCCATCAGTGAGTCGGGGGATAGCAATCAGCCCCAGCATTTT.

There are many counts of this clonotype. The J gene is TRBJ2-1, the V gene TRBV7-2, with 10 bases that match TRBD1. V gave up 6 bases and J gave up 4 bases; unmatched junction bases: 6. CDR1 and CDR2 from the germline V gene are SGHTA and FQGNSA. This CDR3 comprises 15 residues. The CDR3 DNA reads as TGTGCCAGCAGTCCTTGGGGACAGGGGTACAATGAGCAGTTCTTC. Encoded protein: CASSPWGQGYNEQFF. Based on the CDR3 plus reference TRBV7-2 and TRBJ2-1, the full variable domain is GAGVSQSPSNKVTEKGKDVELRCDPISGHTALYWYRQSLGQGLEFLIYFQGNSAPDKSGLPSDRFSAERTGGSVSTLTIQRTQQEDSAVYLCASSPWGQGYNEQFFGPGTRLTVL.

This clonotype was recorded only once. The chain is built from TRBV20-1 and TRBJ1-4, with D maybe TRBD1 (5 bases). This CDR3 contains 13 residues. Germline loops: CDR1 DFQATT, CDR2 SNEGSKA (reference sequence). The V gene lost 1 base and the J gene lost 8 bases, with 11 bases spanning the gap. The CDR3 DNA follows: TGCAGTGCTAGAGGGGGGATTCAGGAAAAACTGTTTTTT. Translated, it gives CSARGGIQEKLFF.

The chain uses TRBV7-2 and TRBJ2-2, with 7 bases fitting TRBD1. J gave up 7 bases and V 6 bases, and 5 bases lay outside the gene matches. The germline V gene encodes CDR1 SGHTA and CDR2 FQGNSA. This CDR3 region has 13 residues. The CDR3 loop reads CASRTGLGGELFF. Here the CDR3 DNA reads TGTGCCAGCAGGACAGGGTTAGGCGGGGAGCTGTTTTTT.

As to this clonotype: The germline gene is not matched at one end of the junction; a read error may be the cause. CDR3: CTSSPAGGSNSNQPQHF. The CDR3 DNA reads as TGTACCAGCTCACCGGCTGGAGGGTCAAATAGTAATCAGCCCCAGCATTTT. The chain is built from TRBV18 and TRBJ1-5; D not resolved. CDR3 size: 17 residues. CDR1 is KGHSH and CDR2 is LQKENI in the germline V gene.

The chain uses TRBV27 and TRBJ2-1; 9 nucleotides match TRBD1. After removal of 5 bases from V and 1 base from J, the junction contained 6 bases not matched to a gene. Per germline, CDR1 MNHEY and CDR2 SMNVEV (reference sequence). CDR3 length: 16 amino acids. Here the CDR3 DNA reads TGTGCCAGCAGTGCCCGACAGGGGGTATCCTACAATGAGCAGTTCTTC. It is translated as CASSARQGVSYNEQFF.

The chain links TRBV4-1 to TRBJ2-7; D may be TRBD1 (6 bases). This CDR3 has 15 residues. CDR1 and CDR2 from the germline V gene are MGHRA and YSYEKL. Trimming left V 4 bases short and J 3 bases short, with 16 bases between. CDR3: CASSPVGGTFYEQYF. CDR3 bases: TGCGCCAGCAGCCCGGTAGGGGGTACCTTCTACGAGCAGTACTTC.

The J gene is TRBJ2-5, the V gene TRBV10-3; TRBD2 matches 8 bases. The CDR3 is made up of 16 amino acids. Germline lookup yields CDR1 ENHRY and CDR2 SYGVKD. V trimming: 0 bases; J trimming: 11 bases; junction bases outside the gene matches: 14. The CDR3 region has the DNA TGTGCCATCAGTGAGTCACAAGCGGGGGCCGACAATGAGCAGTACTTC. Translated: CAISESQAGADNEQYF.

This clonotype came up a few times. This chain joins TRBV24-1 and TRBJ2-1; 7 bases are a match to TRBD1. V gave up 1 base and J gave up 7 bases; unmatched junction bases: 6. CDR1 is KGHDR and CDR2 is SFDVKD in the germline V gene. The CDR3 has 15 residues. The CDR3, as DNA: TGTGCCACCAGTGATTTATCACAGGGGTGGAATGAGCAGTTCTTC. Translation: CATSDLSQGWNEQFF.

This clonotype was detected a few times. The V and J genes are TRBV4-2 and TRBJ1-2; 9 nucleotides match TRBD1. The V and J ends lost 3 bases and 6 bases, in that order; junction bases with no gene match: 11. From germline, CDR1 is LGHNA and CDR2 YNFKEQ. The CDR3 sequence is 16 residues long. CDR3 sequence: CASSHRPGQGKDGYTF. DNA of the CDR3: TGTGCCAGCAGCCATAGACCCGGACAGGGGAAGGATGGCTACACCTTC.

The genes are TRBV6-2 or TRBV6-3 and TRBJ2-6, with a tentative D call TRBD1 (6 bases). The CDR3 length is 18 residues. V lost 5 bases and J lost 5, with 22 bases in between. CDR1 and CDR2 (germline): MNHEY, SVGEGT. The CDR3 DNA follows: TGTGCCAGCAGTCGAGACAGGCGGTCGGTTTTCTGGGCCAACGTCCTGACTTTC. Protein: CASSRDRRSVFWANVLTF.

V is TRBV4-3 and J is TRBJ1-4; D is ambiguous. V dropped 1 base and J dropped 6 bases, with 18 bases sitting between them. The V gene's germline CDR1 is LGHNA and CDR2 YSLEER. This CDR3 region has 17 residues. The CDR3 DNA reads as TGCGCCAGCAGCCAAGCAATCATGGAGGGCTCGGATGAAAAACTGTTTTTT. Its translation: CASSQAIMEGSDEKLFF.

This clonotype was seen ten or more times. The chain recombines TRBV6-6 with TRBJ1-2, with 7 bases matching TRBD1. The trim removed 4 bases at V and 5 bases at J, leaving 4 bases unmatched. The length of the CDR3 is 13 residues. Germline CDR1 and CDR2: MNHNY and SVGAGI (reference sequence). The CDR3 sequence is CASSSRDRYGYTF. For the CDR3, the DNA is TGTGCCAGCAGTTCCCGGGACAGATATGGCTACACCTTC.

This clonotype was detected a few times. The CDR3 region is CASSAQGGNTDTQYF. The CDR3 region has the DNA TGTGCCAGCAGCGCCCAGGGGGGTAACACAGATACGCAGTATTTT. V gene TRBV7-9 combines with J gene TRBJ2-3, with a tentative D call TRBD1 (7 bases). The germline CDR1 and CDR2 sequences are SEHNR and FQNEAQ (reference sequence). The CDR3 is 15 amino acids. V lost 5 bases, J lost 2 bases, and 14 bases lay in between.

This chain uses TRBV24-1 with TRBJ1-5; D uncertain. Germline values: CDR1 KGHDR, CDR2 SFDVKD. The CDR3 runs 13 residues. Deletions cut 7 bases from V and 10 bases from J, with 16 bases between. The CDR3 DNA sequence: TGTGCCACCAGCCAAGCACTCGATCGCCCCCAGCATTTT. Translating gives CATSQALDRPQHF.

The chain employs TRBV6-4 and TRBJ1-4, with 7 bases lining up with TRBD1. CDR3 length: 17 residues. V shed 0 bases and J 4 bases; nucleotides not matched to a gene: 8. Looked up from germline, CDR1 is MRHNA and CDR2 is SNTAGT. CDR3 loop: CASSDSKRNRGNEKLFF. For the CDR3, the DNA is TGTGCCAGCAGTGACTCGAAAAGGAACAGGGGTAATGAAAAACTGTTTTTT.

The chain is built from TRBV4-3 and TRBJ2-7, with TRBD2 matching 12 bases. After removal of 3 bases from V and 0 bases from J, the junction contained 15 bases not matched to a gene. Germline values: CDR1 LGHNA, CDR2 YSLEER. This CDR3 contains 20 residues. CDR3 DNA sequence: TGCGCCAGCAGCCATTGCCTCGGACTAGCGGGGTACAAGAGCTCCTACGAGCAGTACTTC. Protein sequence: CASSHCLGLAGYKSSYEQYF.

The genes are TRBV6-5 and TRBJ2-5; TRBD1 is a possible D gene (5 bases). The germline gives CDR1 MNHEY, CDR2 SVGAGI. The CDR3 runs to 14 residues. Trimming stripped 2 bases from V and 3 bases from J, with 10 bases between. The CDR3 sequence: CASSYGQGEETQYF. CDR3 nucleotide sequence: TGTGCCAGCAGTTACGGCCAGGGTGAAGAGACCCAGTACTTC.

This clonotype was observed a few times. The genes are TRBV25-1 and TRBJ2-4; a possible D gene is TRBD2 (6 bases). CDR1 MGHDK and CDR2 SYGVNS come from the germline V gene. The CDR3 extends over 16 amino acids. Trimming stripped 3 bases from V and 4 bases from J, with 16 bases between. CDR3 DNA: TGTGCCAGCAGTGATACCAGCCCGGGGGAGAAAAACATTCAGTACTTC. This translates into CASSDTSPGEKNIQYF.

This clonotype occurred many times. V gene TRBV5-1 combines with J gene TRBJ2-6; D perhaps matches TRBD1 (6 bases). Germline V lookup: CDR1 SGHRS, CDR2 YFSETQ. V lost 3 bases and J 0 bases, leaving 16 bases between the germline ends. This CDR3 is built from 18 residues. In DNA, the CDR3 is TGCGCCAGCAGCTCGGTCCGGGACACCAACTCTGGGGCCAACGTCCTGACTTTC. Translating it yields CASSSVRDTNSGANVLTF.

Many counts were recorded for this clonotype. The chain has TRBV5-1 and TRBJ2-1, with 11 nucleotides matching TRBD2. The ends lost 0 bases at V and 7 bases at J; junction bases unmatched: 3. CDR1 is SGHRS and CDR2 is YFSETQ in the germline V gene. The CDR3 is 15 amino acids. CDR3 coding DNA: TGCGCCAGCAGCTTGGAAGCTAGCGGGGGGAATGAGCAGTTCTTC. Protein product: CASSLEASGGNEQFF.

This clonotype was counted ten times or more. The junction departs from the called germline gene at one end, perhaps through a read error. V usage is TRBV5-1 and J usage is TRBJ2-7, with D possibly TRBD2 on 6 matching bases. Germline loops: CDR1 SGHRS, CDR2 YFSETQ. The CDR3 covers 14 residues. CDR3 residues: CASSLGGISYEQYF. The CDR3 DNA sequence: TGTGCCAGCAGCTTAGGAGGGATTTCCTACGAGCAGTACTTC. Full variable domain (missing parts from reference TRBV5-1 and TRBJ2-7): KAGVTQTPRYLIKTRGQQVTLSCSPISGHRSVSWYQQTPGQGLQFLFEYFSETQRNKGNFPGRFSGRQFSNSRSEMNVSTLELGDSALYLCASSLGGISYEQYFGPGTRLTVT.

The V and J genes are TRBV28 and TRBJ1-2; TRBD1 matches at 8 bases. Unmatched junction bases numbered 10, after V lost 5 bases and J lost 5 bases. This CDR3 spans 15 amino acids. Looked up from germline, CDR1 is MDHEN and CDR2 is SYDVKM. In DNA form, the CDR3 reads TGTGCCAGCAGTCGCCTAGGGACAGGTTCTTATGGCTACACCTTC. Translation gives CASSRLGTGSYGYTF.

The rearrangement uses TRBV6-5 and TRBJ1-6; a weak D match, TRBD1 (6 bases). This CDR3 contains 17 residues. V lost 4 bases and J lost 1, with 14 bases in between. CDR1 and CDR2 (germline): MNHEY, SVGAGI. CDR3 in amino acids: CASSFSGAQSYNSPLHF. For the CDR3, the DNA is TGTGCCAGCAGTTTTTCAGGGGCGCAATCCTATAATTCACCCCTCCACTTT.

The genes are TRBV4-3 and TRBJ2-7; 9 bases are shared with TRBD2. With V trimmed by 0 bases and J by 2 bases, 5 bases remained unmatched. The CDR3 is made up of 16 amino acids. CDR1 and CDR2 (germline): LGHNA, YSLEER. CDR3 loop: CASSQDLGLAPYEQYF. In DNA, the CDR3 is TGCGCCAGCAGCCAAGATTTGGGACTAGCACCCTACGAGCAGTACTTC.

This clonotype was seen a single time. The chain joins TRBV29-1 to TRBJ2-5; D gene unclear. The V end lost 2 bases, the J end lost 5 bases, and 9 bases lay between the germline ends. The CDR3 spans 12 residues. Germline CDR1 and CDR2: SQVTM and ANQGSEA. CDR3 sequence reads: CSVELSWETQYF. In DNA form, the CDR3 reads TGCAGCGTTGAATTATCGTGGGAGACCCAGTACTTC.

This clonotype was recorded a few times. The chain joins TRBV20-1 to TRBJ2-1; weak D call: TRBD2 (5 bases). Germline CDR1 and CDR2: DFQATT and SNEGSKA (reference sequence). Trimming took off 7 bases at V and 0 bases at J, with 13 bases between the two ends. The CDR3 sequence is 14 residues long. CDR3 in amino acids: CSVSGFSSYNEQFF. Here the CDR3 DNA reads TGCAGTGTCTCGGGGTTTAGCTCCTACAATGAGCAGTTCTTC.

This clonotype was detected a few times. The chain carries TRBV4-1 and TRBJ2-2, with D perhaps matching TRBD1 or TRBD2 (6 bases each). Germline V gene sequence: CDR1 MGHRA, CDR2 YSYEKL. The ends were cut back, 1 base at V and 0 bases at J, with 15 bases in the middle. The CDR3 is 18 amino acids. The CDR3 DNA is TGCGCCAGCAGCCAAGTGGCGGGACATACTCCGAACACCGGGGAGCTGTTTTTT. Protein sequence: CASSQVAGHTPNTGELFF.